This paragraph reports one T cell receptor beta chain. It lacks a known antigen. The record has no base qualities; no much larger clone is one base away. The sample comes from a study of blood T cell repertoires in COVID-19 (dated by TCRdb to about 2020). For the wider study: Collaborator samples came from the United States, Italy and Spain and covered acute and convalescent phases of COVID-19. A freely available public database, intended as a resource for researchers studying the immune response to SARS-CoV-2, is where the repertoires were released. Deeply sampled blood TCRbeta repertoires from subjects exposed to, actively infected with, or recovered from COVID-19 were included in the dataset. Where HLA class I and class II types were available, the types were taken from metadata supplied by the sample provider, not from assay-based typing. The material from the prospective study consisted of cDNA or gDNA derived from T cells, B-cell-depleted T cells, or PBMCs. A de-identified subject ID, COVID-19 status, age in years and sex were almost always included in the sample metadata. The samples were drawn from the first 160 participants of the ongoing ImmuneRACE study and from 950 to 1,500 subjects provided by 6 global collaborators.

The CDR3 numbers 19 residues from cysteine through phenylalanine. Just the 57-base CDR3 DNA is kept, in frame starting at base 1. TCRbeta CDR3 regions were amplified from genomic DNA by means of the immunoSEQ Assay, a bias-controlled multiplex PCR. Turning to the authors' computational methods: Nucleated cell counts per sample were estimated from amplification of reference gene primers within the assay. Sequence reads were collapsed and filtered to measure the absolute abundance of every unique TCRbeta CDR3 rearrangement. For each sample, productive Simpson clonality was calculated as the square root of Simpson's diversity index over productive rearrangements. Drawn from immuneACCESS, this table holds only the in-frame rearrangements with V and J called that TCRdb kept. Clones are partly lost; checked studies trace under half to an unresolved V gene and leave the rest unexplained. For V, J and clone size, that table is used; D and trimming come from the DNA. Here the sample has 180,000 or so clones; approximately 83% occur a single time. 8% to 10% of the sample belongs to the ten largest clones.

Collaborating institutions collected whole blood in K2EDTA tubes following their own protocols. For TCRbeta analysis, collaborators shipped samples in one of three forms: frozen whole blood, isolated PBMCs, or DNA extracted from either of those sample types. Paper-wide results and their limitations: The quantity of clinical and demographic metadata differed by source and by participant and was supplied without curation.

The sequence links TRBV21-1 to TRBJ2-3; the table's D call TRBD2 went unverified against the DNA. TRBV21-1 is a recognized pseudogene. The clonotype was recovered from a man between 60 and 75 years old with acute or convalescent COVID-19. The sequenced sample was peripheral blood. The CDR3 loop reads CASSSYNRKRAPITDTQYF. The nucleotide sequence reads as follows: TGTGCCAGCAGCTCTTATAACCGAAAGCGGGCTCCGATCACAGATACGCAGTATTTT.